This record concerns one T cell receptor beta chain sequence. These data are taken from a study of OX40 agonist ivuxolimab in advanced cancers. Whole-study context: Ivuxolimab, an agonist antibody against OX40 (CD134), was given to patients. Therapy given before enrollment (anti-PD-1, anti-PD-L1 or anti-CTLA-4) was allowed, and over 35% had some.

Trimming at V came to 6 bases and at J to 0 bases, leaving 2 bases not matched to a gene. Germline V gene lookup returns CDR1 MNHEY and CDR2 SMNVEV (reference sequence). The CDR3 totals 13 residues. Method: immunoSEQ multiplex PCR; TCRdb's copy keeps in-frame clones and lacks some. This table has approximately 90,000 clones, about 90% appearing once. The receptor comes from an adult with an advanced solid tumor such as melanoma, head and neck, liver or kidney cancer. Sequences were derived from CD4+ or CD8+ T cells sorted from blood, sampled in a trial of the OX40 agonist ivuxolimab. V is TRBV27 and J is TRBJ2-7; TRBD2 matches at 7 bases. The CDR3 nucleotides read TGTGCCAGCAGGGGAGGGAGCTCCTACGAGCAGTACTTC. Translating it yields CASRGGSSYEQYF.